This TCR beta chain was found in a study of T cells in Graves' hyperthyroidism and ophthalmopathy (dated by TCRdb to the late 2010s). For the wider study: Peripheral blood samples were taken at initial diagnosis, before any treatment was given. To identify TCR V-J signatures that set the groups apart, the researchers used a discovery cohort of about a hundred patients, made up of some 41 with Graves' ophthalmopathy and 57 with stable Graves' hyperthyroidism. An independent validation cohort of some 18 hyperthyroidism patients and about 15 patients who later progressed to ophthalmopathy tested prospective prediction of ophthalmopathy. The 90 to 100 discovery patients were randomly split 7:3 into training and test sets. Thyroid tissue and blood T-cell repertoires from about six Graves' hyperthyroidism patients were also compared in the study. Once sampling was done, hyperthyroidism patients were given methimazole at a starting dose of 30 mg daily, whereas ophthalmopathy patients were given high-dose intravenous methylprednisolone. TCR Vbeta CDR3 sequencing of roughly 140 peripheral blood samples (approximately 44 ophthalmopathy, over 70 hyperthyroidism and some 17 progressor patients) is reported in the paper. Study-wide conclusions, independent of this receptor: Most expanded thyroid clonotypes (frequency above 0.001) were also detected in blood, suggesting blood repertoires may reflect thyroid immune responses. Sample size was not statistically predetermined, and blinding of investigators to group allocation was not performed. In cross-validation, a model built on a 13 V-J signature told ophthalmopathy apart from stable hyperthyroidism with approximately 90% sensitivity and 81% to 82% specificity, and in testing the same model reached 80%/75%. In validation, the model predicted progression to ophthalmopathy with around 71% sensitivity and about 73% specificity, a median of approximately 6.7 months before onset.

The TCR beta CDR3 regions were amplified from RNA transcripts. The first round of RT-PCR for the TCR CDR3 was performed with the HTBI primer set and the Qiagen OneStep RT-PCR kit. The libraries were constructed in a second round of multiplex PCR and then size-selected and purified. Sequencing of the libraries was done on an Illumina HiSeq2000 using paired-end 100 bp reads. The published analysis was carried out like this. SOAPnuke was used to process the raw data, with reads discarded if the reads contained adapters or uncalled bases, had a mean Phred below 15, or lacked an exact constant-primer or identifier match. High-quality paired reads were merged using COPE v1.2.5, and each unique nucleotide sequence was defined as a clonotype. MiTCR v1.1 was used to align clonotypes to the IMGT TRBV, TRBD and TRBJ reference segments. The analysis was restricted to V-J combinations with a frequency above 0.0001, which together covered about 99% of the repertoires. The TCS score was defined as the ratio of F50 (clonal expansion) to E x V (chaos), calculated using BLOSUM62-based TCRdist between CDR3 peptides within each V-J. Welch's t-statistics and random forest reduced fewer than 550 V-J features to 13, which were used in a naive Bayes classifier (R e1071). The public reads were quality trimmed at Q25 with fastp and then assembled into clones with MiXCR by TCRdb, keeping productive beta chains. Rows with one shared CDR3 protein collapse into an entry with the most common genes and DNA. What appears here as the V and J calls and clone size reflects TCRdb's work, not the paper's. The sample records over 250,000 distinct CDR3 sequences, around 25% of which are singletons. The top ten clonotypes cover approximately 25% of the sample.

V is cut by 0 bases and J by 7 bases, and the space between the germline ends is 17 bases. CDR1 and CDR2 are drawn from the germline V gene: SGDLS, YYNGEE. The CDR3 sequence holds 15 residues, the cysteine and phenylalanine included. The kept DNA is CDR3 alone, 45 bases in frame from the first base. The hyperthyroidism patients were between 18 and 65 years old and newly diagnosed, with a disease duration of less than 2 months. The study excluded patients with uncontrolled infections, other autoimmune diseases, pregnancy or lactation. Diagnoses relied on clinical symptoms, serum thyroxine and TRAb, thyroid ultrasound and orbital computed tomography. Blood from progressor patients was collected at the time of first diagnosis with hyperthyroidism, before any ophthalmopathy symptoms had appeared. Ficoll-Paque density gradient centrifugation was used to isolate PBMCs from about 9 ml of fresh peripheral blood. Progressor patients were initially diagnosed with Graves' hyperthyroidism and developed ophthalmopathy during follow-up. Total RNA was extracted using Trizol reagent, and RNA quality was assessed on an Agilent 2100 Bioanalyzer.

This clonotype came up many times. Its antigen target is currently unknown. Per-base qualities were not stored, and no clone one base away is much larger. The sequence joins TRBV9 to TRBJ2-7; perhaps TRBD2 is the D gene, with 5 bases matching. The receptor's source is a man in his forties or fifties with Graves' hyperthyroidism that later progressed to Graves' ophthalmopathy. The sample comprised blood. The nucleotides are TGTGCCAGCAGCGTAGGTCGGGGTTTTCCTGGGGAGCAGTACTTC. It codes for CASSVGRGFPGEQYF.